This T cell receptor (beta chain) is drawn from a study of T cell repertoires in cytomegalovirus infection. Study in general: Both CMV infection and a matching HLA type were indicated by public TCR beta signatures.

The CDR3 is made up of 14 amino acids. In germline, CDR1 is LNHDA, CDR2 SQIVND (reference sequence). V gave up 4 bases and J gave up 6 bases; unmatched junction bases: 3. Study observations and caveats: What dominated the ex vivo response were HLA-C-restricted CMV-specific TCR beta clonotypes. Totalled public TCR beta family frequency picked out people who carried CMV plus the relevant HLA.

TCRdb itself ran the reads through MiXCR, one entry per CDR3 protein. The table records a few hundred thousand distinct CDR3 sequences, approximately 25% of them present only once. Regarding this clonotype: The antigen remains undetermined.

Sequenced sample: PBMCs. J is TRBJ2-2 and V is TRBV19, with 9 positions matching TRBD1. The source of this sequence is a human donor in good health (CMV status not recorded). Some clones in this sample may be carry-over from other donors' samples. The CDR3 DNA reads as TGTGCCAGTAGTACGGGACAGGGTCCCGGGGAGCTGTTTTTT. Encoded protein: CASSTGQGPGELFF.